This entry lists 8 T cell receptor beta chains sequenced from one sample in a study of control samples from healthy donors and cancer patients. Using immunoSEQ multiplex PCR, the repertoire was profiled, and TCRdb retains in-frame clones only, with some absent. This table holds around 89,000 clones, approximately 82% found once. Sequences were obtained from blood. The receptors here all came from an older woman in good health.

This clone was recorded many times. CDR3 sequence (DNA): TGTGCCAGCAGTTACTCGACTAGGGTTTTTGGAAACACCATATATTTT. Its translation: CASSYSTRVFGNTIYF. This chain uses TRBV6-5 with TRBJ1-3; D is unresolved. Germline CDR1 MNHEY, CDR2 SVGAGI. Deletions cut 0 bases from V and 3 bases from J, with 12 bases between. This CDR3 is 16 amino acids long.

This clone was seen just once. This chain joins TRBV29-1 and TRBJ2-3; D remains ambiguous. V shed 0 bases and J shed 3 bases, with 13 bases lying between them. This CDR3 has 15 residues. Looked up from germline, CDR1 is SQVTM and CDR2 is ANQGSEA. The CDR3 bases are TGCAGCGTTGAAGAGGGAACCTCCCGGACAGATACGCAGTATTTT. Translated: CSVEEGTSRTDTQYF.

The rearrangement joins TRBV18 to TRBJ2-7, with D uncertain. V lost 3 bases and J 6 bases, leaving 12 bases between the germline ends. Germline V lookup: CDR1 KGHSH, CDR2 LQKENI. The CDR3 loop spans 13 amino acids. The CDR3 is CASSPQLGVEQYF. As DNA, the CDR3 is TGTGCCAGCTCACCTCAGCTGGGCGTCGAGCAGTACTTC.

This clone came up once. The chain combines TRBV27 with TRBJ2-3; the match to TRBD2 covers 14 bases. Unmatched junction bases numbered 3, after V lost 4 bases and J lost 3 bases. This CDR3 has 16 residues. Germline assignment: CDR1 MNHEY and CDR2 SMNVEV (reference sequence). The CDR3 bases are TGTGCCAGCAGTTGGGGACTAGCGGGGGCAACAGATACGCAGTATTTT. It encodes CASSWGLAGATDTQYF.

The gene calls are TRBV6-5 and TRBJ1-5; TRBD1 agrees at 8 bases. V was clipped by 7 bases and J by 3 bases; unmatched bases: 5. CDR1 and CDR2 (germline): MNHEY, SVGAGI. This CDR3 comprises 14 residues. The CDR3 nucleotides read TGTGCCAGCAAAGACAGGGGACCCAATCAGCCCCAGCATTTT. This gives the protein CASKDRGPNQPQHF.

The chain links TRBV3-1 (or the pseudogene TRBV3-2) to TRBJ2-5; D call uncertain. The germline CDR1 and CDR2 sequences are LGHDT and YNNKEL (reference sequence). V shed 3 bases and J shed 5 bases, with 13 bases lying between them. The length of the CDR3 is 14 residues. This CDR3 is CASSQDEEWETQYF. The CDR3 region has the DNA TGTGCCAGCAGCCAGGATGAGGAGTGGGAGACCCAGTACTTC.

The V call is TRBV13, the J call TRBJ2-3; 10 bases line up with TRBD2. V dropped 1 base and J dropped 7; count of bases not matched to a gene: 2. CDR1 PRHDT and CDR2 FYEKMQ come from the germline V gene (reference sequence). The CDR3 has 14 residues. In DNA form, the CDR3 reads TGTGCCAGCAGCTTAGTAGCGGGAGGAAATACGCAGTATTTT. Amino acid sequence: CASSLVAGGNTQYF.

The gene calls are TRBV6-1 and TRBJ1-2, with D maybe TRBD1 (6 bases). The CDR3 spans 15 residues. Germline V gene data show CDR1 as MNHNS and CDR2 as SASEGT. V was pared by 1 base and J by 2 bases, with 11 bases between. CDR3: CASSEEQGPNYGYTF. The CDR3 DNA sequence: TGTGCCAGCAGTGAAGAACAGGGACCGAACTATGGCTACACCTTC.